This T cell receptor (beta chain) comes out of a study of human T cells and chemical hapten exposure. Turning to the study itself: Slight differences in pooled library volume were the main source of varying TCR yields across samples.

Germline assignment: CDR1 MDHEN and CDR2 SYDVKM. CDR3 length equals 15 residues. V was clipped by 4 bases and J by 1 base, with 11 bases between them. TCRdb redid the calling of the RACE reads with MiXCR, one entry per CDR3 protein. The repertoire has 180,000 or so distinct CDR3 sequences, about 31% of them found once; the top ten carry 2.9%. Time point given: pre-sensitization, week 0. Stated treatment: therapeutic diphenylcyclopropenone sensitization with weekly scalp DPC. Alopecia patients, 18 to 70 years old and DPC-suitable, served as donors. The sequencing used whole blood, collected in connection with sensitization to the hapten diphenylcyclopropenone (DPC). The sequence came from a woman in her twenties or thirties with alopecia areata. Some clones in this sample may be carry-over from other donors' samples. This chain connects TRBV28 to TRBJ1-3; D not certain. The CDR3 reads CASSWSLGSGNTIYF. DNA for the CDR3: TGTGCCAGCAGTTGGTCTTTAGGGTCTGGAAACACCATATATTTT.